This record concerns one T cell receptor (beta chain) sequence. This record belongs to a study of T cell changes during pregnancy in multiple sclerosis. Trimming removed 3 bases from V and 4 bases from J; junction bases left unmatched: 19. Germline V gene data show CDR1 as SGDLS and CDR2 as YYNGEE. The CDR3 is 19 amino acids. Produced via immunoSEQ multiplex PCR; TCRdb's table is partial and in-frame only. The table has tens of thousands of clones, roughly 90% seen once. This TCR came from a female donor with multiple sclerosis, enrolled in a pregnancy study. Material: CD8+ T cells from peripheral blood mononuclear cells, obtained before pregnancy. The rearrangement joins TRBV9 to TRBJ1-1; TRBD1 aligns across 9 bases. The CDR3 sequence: CASSADPGVGDRAVTEAFF. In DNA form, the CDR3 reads TGTGCCAGCAGCGCCGACCCCGGGGTAGGGGACAGGGCGGTCACTGAAGCTTTCTTT.